The clone carrying this T cell receptor beta chain rates as medium-sized. Its antigen is not identified. The authors used Ficoll-Paque density gradient centrifugation to separate PBMCs. The input was around 10 ml of fresh peripheral blood. RNA transcripts were the source from which TCR beta CDR3 regions were amplified. HTBI-primed first-round RT-PCR preceded second-round multiplex PCR. TCRdb fed the multiplex PCR reads into MiXCR, producing one record per CDR3 protein. This sample has around 51,000 distinct CDR3 sequences; less than 65% occur once, and the top ten carry 23%. The sample is drawn from a study of Graves' ophthalmopathy and Graves' hyperthyroidism. At the level of the study: Investigators collected peripheral blood at initial diagnosis, before any treatment was given. Study outcomes and limitations: Blood contained most expanded thyroid clonotypes exceeding 0.001 frequency. Ophthalmopathy could be told apart from stable hyperthyroidism by a 13-signature model (roughly 90% sensitivity, roughly 81% specificity).

The CDR3 runs to 13 residues. V lost 4 bases, J lost 7 bases, and 11 bases lay in between. Germline V gene sequence: CDR1 SNHLY, CDR2 FYNNEI. This TCR came from an adult man with Graves' ophthalmopathy. The sequenced sample was peripheral blood. The chain has TRBV2 and TRBJ2-1; a possible D gene is TRBD2 (6 bases). For the CDR3, the DNA is TGTGCCAGCAGTGGCCCGGGGAGGAATGAGCAGTTCTTC. As protein: CASSGPGRNEQFF. The full variable domain, its missing parts supplied by reference TRBV2 and TRBJ2-1, is EPEVTQTPSHQVTQMGQEVILRCVPISNHLYFYWYRQILGQKVEFLVSFYNNEISEKSEIFDDQFSVERPDGSNFTLKIRSTKLEDSAMYFCASSGPGRNEQFFGPGTRLTVL.